The 7 T cell receptor beta chains below all came from one sample that was sequenced in a study of cytomegalovirus exposure and HLA in healthy donors. With 60 Vbeta and 13 Jbeta primers, the PCR was carried out. Assay: immunoSEQ multiplex PCR; the TCRdb copy retains only in-frame clones and omits some. The data show around 130,000 clones, about 82% seen once. The sequenced material came from PBMCs. The receptors shown here come from a boy between 10 and 17 years old in good health and CMV-seronegative.

The chain has TRBV27 and TRBJ1-1; 9 nucleotides line up with TRBD1. Germline CDR1 MNHEY, CDR2 SMNVEV (reference sequence). This CDR3 is built from 19 residues. V lost 3 bases to trimming and J lost 4 bases; unmatched junction nucleotides: 18. The CDR3 DNA reads as TGTGCCAGCAGTTTCACGAGGGACAGGGCATCGATTGAAGGCACTGAAGCTTTCTTT. It translates to CASSFTRDRASIEGTEAFF.

V and J are TRBV5-1 and TRBJ2-3; 12 bases are a match to TRBD2. CDR1 is SGHRS and CDR2 is YFSETQ in the germline V gene. J lost 1 base, V lost 4 bases, and 4 bases had no gene match. CDR3 length: 16 residues. The CDR3 here is CASSPRTSGGTDTQYF. CDR3 nucleotides: TGCGCCAGCAGCCCCCGGACTAGCGGGGGCACAGATACGCAGTATTTT.

The table lists this clone with a count of one. The CDR3 region is CASSPRTEETQYF. In DNA, the CDR3 is TGTGCCAGCAGTCCACGGACAGAAGAGACCCAGTACTTC. V is TRBV27 and J is TRBJ2-5, with D maybe TRBD1 (6 bases). The CDR3 has 13 residues. Germline V gives CDR1 MNHEY, CDR2 SMNVEV (reference sequence). V was pared by 5 bases and J by 3 bases, with 10 bases between.

Here the CDR3 reads CASIPRGLWATEQFF. The CDR3 DNA sequence: TGTGCCAGCATCCCCAGGGGACTATGGGCCACTGAGCAGTTCTTC. The chain recombines TRBV6-1 with TRBJ2-1; tentative D call: TRBD2 (7 bases). The germline V gene has CDR1 MNHNS and CDR2 SASEGT. Trimming cost V 7 bases and J 9 bases, with 22 bases left between them. This CDR3 has 15 amino acids.

This chain joins TRBV30 and TRBJ1-2; D possibly corresponds to TRBD1 (5 bases). CDR1 and CDR2 (germline): GTSNPN, SVGIG (reference sequence). V was trimmed by 1 base and J by 13 bases, leaving 13 bases between them. This CDR3 spans 11 amino acids. The CDR3 region is CAWSEHKGCTF. CDR3 coding DNA: TGTGCCTGGAGTGAGCATAAGGGGTGCACCTTC.

The V call is TRBV4-3, the J call TRBJ1-1; the D gene is possibly TRBD1 (6 bases). The germline V gene has CDR1 LGHNA and CDR2 YSLEER. V dropped 0 bases and J dropped 5 bases, with 19 bases sitting between them. The CDR3 totals 17 residues. CDR3: CASSQDVGSTGYTEAFF. The CDR3 nucleotides are TGCGCCAGCAGCCAAGATGTAGGTAGTACAGGGTATACTGAAGCTTTCTTT.

This clone was detected once. The chain couples TRBV5-4 to TRBJ2-4, with D perhaps matching TRBD1 (6 bases). Between the trimmed V and J ends, which lost 4 bases and 1 base, there was a span of 15 bases. The CDR3 is made up of 16 amino acids. Germline V lookup: CDR1 SGHNT, CDR2 YYREEE (reference sequence). The CDR3 sequence is CASSDFTGNAKNIQYF. DNA of the CDR3: TGTGCCAGCAGCGACTTCACAGGGAACGCCAAAAACATTCAGTACTTC.